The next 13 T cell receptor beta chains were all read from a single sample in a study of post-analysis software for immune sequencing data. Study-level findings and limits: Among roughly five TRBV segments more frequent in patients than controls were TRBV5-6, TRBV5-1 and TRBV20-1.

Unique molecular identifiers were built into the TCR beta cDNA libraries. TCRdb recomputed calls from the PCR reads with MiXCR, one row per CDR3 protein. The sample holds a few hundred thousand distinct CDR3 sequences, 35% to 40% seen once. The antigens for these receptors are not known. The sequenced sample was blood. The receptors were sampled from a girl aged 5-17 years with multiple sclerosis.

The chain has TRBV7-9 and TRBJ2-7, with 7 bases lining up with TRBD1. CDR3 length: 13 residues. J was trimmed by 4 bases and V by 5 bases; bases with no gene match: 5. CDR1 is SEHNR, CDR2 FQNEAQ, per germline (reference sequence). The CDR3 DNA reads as TGTGCCAGCAGCGCCAGGGACAGATACGAGCAGTACTTC. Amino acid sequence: CASSARDRYEQYF.

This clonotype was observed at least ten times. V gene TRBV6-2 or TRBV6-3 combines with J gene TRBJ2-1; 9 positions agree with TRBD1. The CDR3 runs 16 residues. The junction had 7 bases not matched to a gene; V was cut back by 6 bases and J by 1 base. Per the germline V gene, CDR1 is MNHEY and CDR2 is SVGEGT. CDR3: CASSSIGTGSYNEQFF. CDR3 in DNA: TGTGCCAGCAGCTCCATCGGGACAGGGTCCTACAATGAGCAGTTCTTC.

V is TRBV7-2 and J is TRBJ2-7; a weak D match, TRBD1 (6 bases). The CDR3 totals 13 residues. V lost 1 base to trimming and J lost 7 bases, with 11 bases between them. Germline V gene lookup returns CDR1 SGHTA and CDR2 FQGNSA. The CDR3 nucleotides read TGTGCCAGCAGCTTAGTACAGGGTGAGGAGCAGTACTTC. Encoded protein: CASSLVQGEEQYF.

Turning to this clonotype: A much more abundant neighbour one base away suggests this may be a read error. CDR3 residues: CSPDSASGASYNGQFF. Written as DNA, the CDR3 is TGCAGTCCTGATTCTGCTAGCGGGGCTTCCTACAATGGGCAGTTCTTC. The rearrangement uses TRBV20-1 and TRBJ2-1; TRBD2 matches 9 bases. Germline CDR1 is DFQATT and CDR2 is SNEGSKA (reference sequence). The CDR3 spans 16 residues.

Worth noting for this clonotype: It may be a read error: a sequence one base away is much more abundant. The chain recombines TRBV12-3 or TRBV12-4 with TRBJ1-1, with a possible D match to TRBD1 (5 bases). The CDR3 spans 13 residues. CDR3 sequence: CVSSPDMNTEAFF. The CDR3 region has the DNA TGTGTCAGCAGCCCGGACATGAACACTGAAGCTTTCTTT.

The DNA of the CDR3 is TGTGCCAGCAGTTTATCGGGACTAGCGGGAAATACGCAGTATTTT. Its translation: CASSLSGLAGNTQYF. V is TRBV27 and J is TRBJ2-3; 13 positions match TRBD2. Looked up from germline, CDR1 is MNHEY and CDR2 is SMNVEV (reference sequence). There are 15 residues in the CDR3. V was pared by 0 bases and J by 7 bases, with 1 base of the junction left unmatched.

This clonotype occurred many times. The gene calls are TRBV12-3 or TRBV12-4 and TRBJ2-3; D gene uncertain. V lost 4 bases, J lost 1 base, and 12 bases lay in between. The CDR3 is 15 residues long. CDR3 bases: TGTGCCAGCAGTTCCCTAGAGCCCGGCACAGATACGCAGTATTTT. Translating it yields CASSSLEPGTDTQYF.

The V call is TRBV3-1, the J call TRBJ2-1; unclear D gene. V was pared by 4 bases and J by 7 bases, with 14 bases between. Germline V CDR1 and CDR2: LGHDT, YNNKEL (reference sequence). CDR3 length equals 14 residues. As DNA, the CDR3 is TGTGCCAGCAGCCTAAAGGGAAACTGGAATGAGCAGTTCTTC. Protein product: CASSLKGNWNEQFF.

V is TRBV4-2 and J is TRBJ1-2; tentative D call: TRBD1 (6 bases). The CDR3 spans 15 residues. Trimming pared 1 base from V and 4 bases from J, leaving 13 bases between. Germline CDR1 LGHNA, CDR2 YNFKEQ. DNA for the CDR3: TGTGCCAGCAGCCAAGGACGGGGGGCAATCTATGGCTACACCTTC. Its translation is CASSQGRGAIYGYTF.

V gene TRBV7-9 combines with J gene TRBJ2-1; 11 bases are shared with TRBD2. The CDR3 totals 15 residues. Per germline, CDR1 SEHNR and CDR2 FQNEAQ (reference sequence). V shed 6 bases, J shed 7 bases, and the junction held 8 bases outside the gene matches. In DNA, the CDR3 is TGTGCCAGCAGTTATATAGCGGGAGGGGAGAATGAGCAGTTCTTC. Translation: CASSYIAGGENEQFF. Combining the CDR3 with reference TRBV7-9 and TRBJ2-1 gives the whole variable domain DTGVSQNPRHKITKRGQNVTFRCDPISEHNRLYWYRQTLGQGPEFLTYFQNEAQLEKSRLLSDRFSAERPKGSFSTLEIQRTEQGDSAMYLCASSYIAGGENEQFFGPGTRLTVL.

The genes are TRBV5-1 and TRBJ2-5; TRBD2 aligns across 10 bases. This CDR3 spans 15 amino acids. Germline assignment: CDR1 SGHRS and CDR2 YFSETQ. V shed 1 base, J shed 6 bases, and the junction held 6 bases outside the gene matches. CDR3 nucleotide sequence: TGCGCCAGCAGCTTGTGGGCTAGCGGGAGCAAGACCCAGTACTTC. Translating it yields CASSLWASGSKTQYF.

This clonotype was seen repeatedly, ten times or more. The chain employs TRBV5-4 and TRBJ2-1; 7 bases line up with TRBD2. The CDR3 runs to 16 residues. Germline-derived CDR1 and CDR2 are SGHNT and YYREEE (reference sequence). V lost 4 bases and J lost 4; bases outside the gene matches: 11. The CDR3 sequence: CASSKMTSSLYNEQFF. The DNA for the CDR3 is TGTGCCAGCAGCAAAATGACTAGCAGTCTTTACAATGAGCAGTTCTTC. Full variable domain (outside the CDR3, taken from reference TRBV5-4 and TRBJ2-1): ETGVTQSPTHLIKTRGQQVTLRCSSQSGHNTVSWYQQALGQGPQFIFQYYREEENGRGNFPPRFSGLQFPNYSSELNVNALELDDSALYLCASSKMTSSLYNEQFFGPGTRLTVL.

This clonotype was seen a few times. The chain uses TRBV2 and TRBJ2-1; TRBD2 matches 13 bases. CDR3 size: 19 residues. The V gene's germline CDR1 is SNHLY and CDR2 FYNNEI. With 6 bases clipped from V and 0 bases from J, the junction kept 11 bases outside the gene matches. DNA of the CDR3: TGTGCCAGCAGCCTCTCCGGGACTAGCGGGGTGAGCTCCTACAATGAGCAGTTCTTC. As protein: CASSLSGTSGVSSYNEQFF.